This passage covers 23 T cell receptor beta chains from one sample sequenced in a study of blood T cell repertoires in COVID-19. Only in-frame clones appear in the TCRdb table, and some are missing; sequencing was by immunoSEQ multiplex PCR. Counted here are about 370,000 clones, 80% to 90% occurring once; the ten biggest clones make up under 4%. The specimen sequenced was peripheral blood. These receptors all stem from a woman aged 25 to 45 with COVID-19, enrolled during active disease.

This chain joins TRBV2 and TRBJ2-3; 11 bases line up with TRBD2. The CDR3 is 16 amino acids. From germline, CDR1 is SNHLY and CDR2 FYNNEI. Trimming cost V 5 bases and J 2 bases; bases outside gene matches: 6. CDR3 protein: CASSPLAGGSTDTQYF. The CDR3 coding sequence is TGTGCCAGCAGTCCGTTAGCGGGAGGGTCCACAGATACGCAGTATTTT.

This clone showed up just once. This CDR3 is CASSLGQGGLNEQFF. As DNA, the CDR3 is TGTGCCAGCAGTTTAGGCCAGGGAGGTCTCAATGAGCAGTTCTTC. The gene calls are TRBV28 and TRBJ2-1; TRBD2 might be the D (6 bases). The CDR3 totals 15 residues. Germline V lookup: CDR1 MDHEN, CDR2 SYDVKM. Trimming took 2 bases from V and 6 from J, leaving 14 bases between them.

This rearrangement joins TRBV20-1 to TRBJ1-5; 7 bases are a match to TRBD1. This CDR3 has 15 amino acids. V was pared by 3 bases and J by 6 bases, with 11 bases of the junction left unmatched. CDR1 is DFQATT, CDR2 SNEGSKA, per germline (reference sequence). This CDR3 reads CSASLVRQGVQPQHF. As DNA, the CDR3 is TGCAGTGCTAGTTTAGTTCGACAGGGTGTTCAGCCCCAGCATTTT.

The V and J genes are TRBV11-3 and TRBJ2-3; possible D gene TRBD2, 6 bases. Trimming shortened V by 5 bases and J by 3 bases, and 12 bases separated the two germline ends. The V gene's germline CDR1 is SGHNT and CDR2 YENEEA. The CDR3 covers 14 residues. CDR3 DNA: TGTGCCAGCAGCGGAGGGCAGCCGACAGATACGCAGTATTTT. It encodes CASSGGQPTDTQYF.

The genes are TRBV4-3 and TRBJ2-2; 7 bases agree with TRBD1. This CDR3 region has 16 residues. In germline, CDR1 is LGHNA, CDR2 YSLEER. With 3 bases clipped from V and 6 bases from J, the junction kept 10 bases outside the gene matches. The CDR3 here is CASSHSLDRESGELFF. The CDR3 DNA is TGCGCCAGCAGCCACTCGTTAGACAGGGAGTCCGGGGAGCTGTTTTTT.

This chain links TRBV10-1 with TRBJ1-1; 9 bases line up with TRBD1. Losses at the gene ends were 6 bases for V and 4 bases for J; bases not matched to a gene: 6. The germline gives CDR1 WNHNN, CDR2 SYGVQD (reference sequence). CDR3 size: 14 residues. CDR3 residues: CASSGDRASTEAFF. The CDR3 DNA reads TGCGCCAGCAGCGGGGACAGGGCTAGCACTGAAGCTTTCTTT.

This rearrangement joins TRBV7-8 to TRBJ1-3, with 7 bases fitting TRBD1. Losses at the gene ends were 4 bases for V and 0 bases for J; bases not matched to a gene: 3. Germline values: CDR1 SGHVS, CDR2 FQNEAQ. CDR3 length: 15 residues. This CDR3 is CASSSGQSSGNTIYF. DNA of the CDR3: TGTGCCAGCAGCTCGGGACAGAGCTCTGGAAACACCATATATTTT.

The chain links TRBV2 to TRBJ1-6, with D perhaps TRBD1 (5 bases). The V and J ends lost 8 bases and 11 bases respectively, with 25 bases between them. Per germline, CDR1 SNHLY and CDR2 FYNNEI. The CDR3 runs to 16 residues. CDR3 sequence: CASVGTGSWKLTPLHF. CDR3 coding DNA: TGTGCCAGCGTGGGAACAGGTTCGTGGAAATTGACACCCCTCCACTTT.

The chain has TRBV28 and TRBJ2-3; 8 bases fit TRBD2. This CDR3 contains 16 residues. J lost 7 bases, V lost 5 bases, and 14 bases had no gene match. Germline V gene data show CDR1 as MDHEN and CDR2 as SYDVKM. CDR3: CASSAPGGAHINTQYF. CDR3 DNA sequence: TGTGCCAGCAGTGCCCCGGGGGGGGCACATATCAATACGCAGTATTTT.

V gene TRBV19 combines with J gene TRBJ1-2, with 7 nucleotides matching TRBD1. The germline CDR1 and CDR2 sequences are LNHDA and SQIVND (reference sequence). The CDR3 extends over 15 amino acids. The ends lost 4 bases at V and 1 base at J; junction bases unmatched: 6. The CDR3 loop is CASSTSPGGNYGYTF. The DNA of the CDR3 is TGTGCCAGTAGTACCTCCCCAGGGGGTAACTATGGCTACACCTTC.

V is TRBV12-3 or TRBV12-4 and J is TRBJ2-7; tentatively, D is TRBD1 (6 bases). V gave up 3 bases and J gave up 7 bases, with 13 bases separating them. This CDR3 has 13 amino acids. The CDR3 loop reads CASSFWQGSEQYF. DNA for the CDR3: TGTGCCAGCAGTTTCTGGCAGGGGAGTGAGCAGTACTTC.

This chain connects TRBV15 to TRBJ1-1, with unresolved D. Germline CDR1 is LNHNV and CDR2 is YYDKDF (reference sequence). Trimming cost V 1 base and J 5 bases, with 8 bases left between them. The CDR3 sequence is 13 residues long. CDR3 sequence: CATSRGEQTEAFF. The CDR3 region has the DNA TGTGCCACCAGCAGAGGGGAGCAGACTGAAGCTTTCTTT.

V usage is TRBV7-9 and J usage is TRBJ1-5; TRBD1 aligns across 9 bases. With 5 bases clipped from V and 6 bases from J, the junction kept 8 bases outside the gene matches. The CDR3 runs to 15 residues. Per the germline V gene, CDR1 is SEHNR and CDR2 is FQNEAQ (reference sequence). CDR3 nucleotides: TGTGCCAGCAGCGAGGGACAGGGTCTAGGTCAGCCCCAGCATTTT. This gives the protein CASSEGQGLGQPQHF.

A word on this clone: In the same sample, other DNA sequences code for this CDR3. The chain joins TRBV7-9 to TRBJ1-1; D perhaps matches TRBD1 (5 bases). The CDR3 sequence is 15 residues long. V lost 2 bases, J lost 1 base, and 11 bases lay in between. CDR1 SEHNR and CDR2 FQNEAQ come from the germline V gene (reference sequence). CDR3 sequence reads: CASSLQGRGNTEAFF. For the CDR3, the DNA is TGTGCCAGCAGCTTACAGGGAAGGGGGAACACTGAAGCTTTCTTT.

This rearrangement joins TRBV7-9 to TRBJ1-2; D is unclear. The V gene's germline CDR1 is SEHNR and CDR2 FQNEAQ (reference sequence). Trimming stripped 5 bases from V and 2 bases from J, with 30 bases between. This CDR3 comprises 20 residues. The CDR3 bases are TGTGCCAGCAGCATAAGGGATGGAGTAGACTTCGAGGGCCTGAACTATGGCTACACCTTC. It encodes CASSIRDGVDFEGLNYGYTF.

The chain uses TRBV5-1 and TRBJ2-1; D not certain. The V end was cut by 1 base, the J end by 7 bases, with 6 bases between. There are 12 residues in the CDR3. From germline, CDR1 is SGHRS and CDR2 YFSETQ. The CDR3 here is CASSLTRNEQFF. In DNA form, the CDR3 reads TGCGCCAGCAGCTTGACCCGGAATGAGCAGTTCTTC.

The V gene is TRBV3-1 (or the pseudogene TRBV3-2), the J gene TRBJ1-1; 9 nucleotides match TRBD1. The trim removed 4 bases at V and 0 bases at J, leaving 3 bases unmatched. The germline gives CDR1 LGHDT, CDR2 YNNKEL (reference sequence). The CDR3 consists of 15 residues. CDR3 amino acids: CASSPRDRVNTEAFF. CDR3 bases: TGTGCCAGCAGCCCCCGGGACAGGGTGAACACTGAAGCTTTCTTT.

The chain uses TRBV13 and TRBJ2-3, with a possible D match to TRBD2 (6 bases). V shed 7 bases and J shed 1 base, with 9 bases lying between them. CDR1 and CDR2 from the germline V gene are PRHDT and FYEKMQ (reference sequence). The CDR3 consists of 13 residues. CDR3 sequence reads: CASNGGGTDTQYF. CDR3 nucleotide sequence: TGTGCCAGCAATGGCGGGGGCACAGATACGCAGTATTTT. The entire variable domain, with the rest obtained from reference TRBV13 and TRBJ2-3, is as follows: AAGVIQSPRHLIKEKRETATLKCYPIPRHDTVYWYQQGPGQDPQFLISFYEKMQSDKGSIPDRFSAQQFSDYHSELNMSSLELGDSALYFCASNGGGTDTQYFGPGTRLTVL.

The rearrangement links TRBV28 to TRBJ2-3; 11 positions agree with TRBD2. Trimming took 5 bases from V and 2 from J; bases not matched to a gene: 3. Per the germline V gene, CDR1 is MDHEN and CDR2 is SYDVKM. This CDR3 region has 15 residues. Here the CDR3 reads CASSTTSGVTDTQYF. CDR3 DNA: TGTGCCAGCAGTACGACTAGCGGGGTCACAGATACGCAGTATTTT.

The CDR3 loop is CASSYSRTGGYEQYF. Written as DNA, the CDR3 is TGTGCCAGCAGTTACTCACGGACAGGGGGTTACGAGCAGTACTTC. This chain connects TRBV6-5 to TRBJ2-7; TRBD1 aligns across 10 bases. The CDR3 loop spans 15 amino acids. Germline CDR1 and CDR2: MNHEY and SVGAGI. The V segment lost 0 bases and the J segment 4 bases; nucleotides outside the gene matches: 3.

The genes are TRBV7-6 and TRBJ1-1; the D gene is possibly TRBD1 (5 bases). Germline V gives CDR1 SGHVS, CDR2 FNYEAQ. V was shortened by 2 bases and J by 1 base, with 17 bases between the two germline ends. The CDR3 has 17 residues. The CDR3 nucleotides read TGTGCCAGCAGCTTATTCCCCCCCGAGCAGGGGAACACTGAAGCTTTCTTT. As protein: CASSLFPPEQGNTEAFF.

A note on this clone: One end of the junction fails to match germline, which may point to a read error. V is TRBV9 and J is TRBJ1-1; TRBD1 matches 12 bases. The germline CDR1 and CDR2 sequences are SGDLS and YYNGEE. The CDR3 contains 15 residues. The DNA of the CDR3 is TGTGCCAGCAGTCGAGGGACAGGGGGCGCGTCCCCCCCCGGATTT. Translated: CASSRGTGGASPPGF.

This clone was counted a few times. V usage is TRBV7-2 and J usage is TRBJ2-2; D not resolved. The V gene's germline CDR1 is SGHTA and CDR2 FQGNSA. The V gene lost 4 bases and the J gene lost 4 bases, with 13 bases spanning the gap. The CDR3 has 15 residues. The CDR3 bases are TGTGCCAGCAGCTGGAAGGCGTCGGGCACCGGGGAGCTGTTTTTT. Encoded protein: CASSWKASGTGELFF.